This TCR beta chain was captured by sequencing in a study of cytotoxic CD8 clonotypes in ibrutinib-treated CLL. Study-level background: Researchers reported ten to twelve relapsed/refractory and roughly 14 treatment-naive patients, around 17 of them IGHV unmutated.

Frozen-stored PBMCs produced approximately 2 micrograms of genomic DNA for TCR beta libraries. The CDR3 extends over 14 amino acids. The V gene's germline CDR1 is SGHTA and CDR2 FQGTGA. V was shortened by 8 bases and J by 4 bases, with 17 bases between the two germline ends. Profiling relied on immunoSEQ multiplex PCR, and the TCRdb table lists in-frame clones only, not all of them. This sample has about 140,000 clones, with 75% to 85% found just once. The sequence was collected from a human donor with chronic lymphocytic leukemia. Sequenced here: PBMCs, sampled after 36 months of ibrutinib treatment. This chain links TRBV7-3 with TRBJ1-2; TRBD1 is a possible D gene (5 bases). The CDR3 region has the DNA TGTGCCAGCGGGGTGCAGGGCGGGGGCTATGGCTACACCTTC. Its translation: CASGVQGGGYGYTF. Full variable domain (missing parts from reference TRBV7-3 and TRBJ1-2): GAGVSQTPSNKVTEKGKYVELRCDPISGHTALYWYRQSLGQGPEFLIYFQGTGAADDSGLPNDRFFAVRPEGSVSTLKIQRTERGDSAVYLCASGVQGGGYGYTFGSGTRLTVV.